This T cell receptor beta chain was captured by sequencing in a study of regulatory T cells in long-lasting Graves disease. At the level of the study: Antithyroid drug use was under 3 months in newly diagnosed Graves' patients.

Construction of TCR beta libraries relied on iRepertoire HTBI primers and on Arm-PCR targeting CDR3 regions. TCRdb re-derived calls from the multiplex PCR reads in MiXCR, one entry per CDR3 protein. The table lists 350,000 to 550,000 distinct CDR3 sequences, approximately 16% of them singletons. Time point of the sample: newly diagnosed GD, antithyroid drugs for less than 3 months. After RNA was extracted from PBMCs, the TCR library was made from it. This CDR3 is 15 amino acids long. The germline CDR1 and CDR2 sequences are KGHDR and SFDVKD. V was shortened by 0 bases and J by 5 bases, with 12 bases between the two germline ends. These data also formed part of another study, on T cells in Graves' hyperthyroidism and ophthalmopathy. From that paper: Diagnosis of hyperthyroidism was new in patients aged 18 to 65, and its duration was under 2 months. Diagnoses used clinical symptoms, serum thyroxine and TRAb, thyroid ultrasound and orbital computed tomography. The authors' 13 V-J model separated ophthalmopathy from stable hyperthyroidism.

J is TRBJ2-5 and V is TRBV24-1; D might be TRBD1 (6 bases). The receptor comes from a woman aged 18-29 years with Graves disease. Sequencing used peripheral blood mononuclear cells (PBMCs), obtained at new diagnosis, from a patient treated with antithyroid drugs. The CDR3 loop is CATSDLGGRIETQYF. The CDR3 nucleotides are TGTGCCACCAGTGATTTGGGGGGCCGGATTGAGACCCAGTACTTC.